Reported below is one T cell receptor beta chain. Antigen specificity is unknown. This record comes from a study of vaccination effects on CD4 cells after COVID-19. This CDR3 is built from 13 residues. Trimming pared 8 bases from V and 5 bases from J, leaving 15 bases between. Germline values: CDR1 MNHNY, CDR2 SVGAGI (reference sequence). TCRdb keeps only in-frame clones here, not all; method: immunoSEQ multiplex PCR. The data hold some 30,000 clones, with approximately 79% observed a single time. Antigen-specific CD4+ T cells were first expanded with viral peptide pools by the ViraFEST assay and only then sequenced. Culture lasted 10 days before CD4+ T cell isolation. All participants had two doses of either the BNT162b2 or mRNA-1273 vaccine.

Sequenced here: CD4+ T cells from PBMCs cultured with SARS-CoV-2 spike peptides, sampled after COVID-19 vaccination. This sequence originates from a human donor who received a COVID-19 vaccine. Some clones in this sample may be carry-over from other donors' samples. The chain is built from TRBV6-6 and TRBJ1-1, with D possibly being TRBD1 (5 bases). CDR3 loop: CASSSNKGTEAFF. In DNA, the CDR3 is TGTGCCAGCTCCAGTAATAAGGGGACTGAAGCTTTCTTT.